Listed below are T cell receptor beta chains from one sample, sequenced in a study of glioma-infiltrating T cells. TCRdb called the multiplex PCR reads again in MiXCR, with one record for every CDR3 protein. The sample consists of about 400,000 distinct CDR3 sequences, less than 50% of them appearing once. Input material: glioma tissue, nonneoplastic brain tissue, or PBMCs (not recorded which). The receptor source for this set is a human donor with low-grade glioma or glioblastoma, undergoing nonglioma brain surgery, or in good health (not recorded which). The CDR3 runs from the conserved cysteine through the conserved F or W. Fields, in order: J gene, clone size, D gene, V gene, CDR3 DNA, CDR3 protein. A D gene is named only where the DNA matches it firmly. Size is omitted from some rows. Given values are once, few, many or a class for expanded clones.

TRBJ2-7,-,TRBD2,TRBV20-1,TGCAGTGCTGCCAAGGGACTAGCGGGAGGGATTTACGAGCAGTACTTC,CSAAKGLAGGIYEQYF
TRBJ1-1,-,TRBD1,TRBV12-3/TRBV12-4,TGTGCCAGCACCCCACTCGGGACAGGTGGGGGGTTAAACACTGAAGCTTTCTTT,CASTPLGTGGGLNTEAFF
TRBJ2-1,-,TRBD2,TRBV5-1,TGCGCCAGCACAGCGGGAGACGACAATGAGCAGTTCTTC,CASTAGDDNEQFF
TRBJ1-2,once,-,TRBV6-1,TGTGCCAGCAGCCATAGGGGAGCTGACTATGGCTACACCTTC,CASSHRGADYGYTF
TRBJ2-3,few,-,TRBV6-1,TGTGCCAGCAGTGAAGCTCCGACAGGAGGCACAGATACGCAGTATTTT,CASSEAPTGGTDTQYF
TRBJ1-1,many,TRBD1,TRBV28,TGTGCCAGCACCATCCCGGGACAGACAAACACTGAAGCTTTCTTT,CASTIPGQTNTEAFF
TRBJ2-3,many,-,TRBV4-1,TGCGCCAGCAGCTTGCAGTATTCGCGCACAGATACGCAGTATTTT,CASSLQYSRTDTQYF
TRBJ1-1,-,-,TRBV19,TGTGCCAGTAGGAGTCCGACACTCAACACTGAAGCTTTCTTT,CASRSPTLNTEAFF
TRBJ2-1,many,TRBD2,TRBV6-1,TGTGCCAGCAGGCCCGGGACTAGCGGGATCAATGAGCAGTTCTTC,CASRPGTSGINEQFF
TRBJ2-1,-,-,TRBV11-2,TGTGCCAGCAGCTTAGTGGGGGCCTCCTACAATGAGCAGTTCTTC,CASSLVGASYNEQFF
TRBJ2-7,-,-,TRBV2,TGTGCCAGCTCTACCGGGACAAGACCCTACGAGCAGTACTTC,CASSTGTRPYEQYF
TRBJ2-7,many,TRBD2,TRBV27,TGTGCCAGCAGTTCCCTAGCAGCGGGAGGGTACCACGAGCAGTACTTC,CASSSLAAGGYHEQYF
TRBJ1-5,few,-,TRBV12-3/TRBV12-4,TGTGCCAGCAGTCCACAGGGAGGCCAGCCCCAGCATTTT,CASSPQGGQPQHF
TRBJ1-2,many,-,TRBV28,TGTGCCAGCAACTCTCCGGGCGATGGCTACACCTTC,CASNSPGDGYTF
TRBJ2-2,many,TRBD1,TRBV6-1,TGTGCCAGCAGTGGACACACCGGGACAGGGGACACCGGGGAGCTGTTTTTT,CASSGHTGTGDTGELFF
TRBJ1-6,many,TRBD1,TRBV20-1,TGCAGTGCCCACGGACAGGCTAATTCACCCCTCCACTTT,CSAHGQANSPLHF
TRBJ1-2,many,-,TRBV6-2/TRBV6-3,TGTGCCAGCACTAGAGTGGACGGAAACTATGGCTACACCTTC,CASTRVDGNYGYTF
TRBJ2-3,-,TRBD2,TRBV5-4,TGTGCCAGCCGCGGACCGGGACTAGAGAAGACAGATACGCAGTATTTT,CASRGPGLEKTDTQYF
TRBJ1-5,-,-,TRBV2,TGTGCCAGCAGTGAAGACAGGATAGGCAATCAGCCCCAGCATTTT,CASSEDRIGNQPQHF
TRBJ2-7,few,TRBD1,TRBV3-1,TGTGCCAGCAGCCAACCCGGACAGGACTCCTACGAGCAGTACTTC,CASSQPGQDSYEQYF
TRBJ2-7,-,-,TRBV20-1,TGCAGCCGCAGTACCTACGAGCAGTACTTC,CSRSTYEQYF
TRBJ2-3,many,TRBD2,TRBV6-5,TGTGCCAGCAGCCCCGGGACTAGCGGGCCAGAAGCTAGCACAGATACGCAGTATTTT,CASSPGTSGPEASTDTQYF
TRBJ2-1,-,-,TRBV5-1,TGCGCCAGCAGCTTACAGACGGGACTGGCCTACAATGAGCAGTTCTTC,CASSLQTGLAYNEQFF
TRBJ2-3,many,-,TRBV27,TGTGCCAGCAGTCCCCTCGGGGTTATCTTTAGCACAGATACGCAGTATTTT,CASSPLGVIFSTDTQYF
TRBJ1-1,many,-,TRBV27,TGTGCCAGCAGCCATACCTTAGGGGATATTGAAGCTTTCTTT,CASSHTLGDIEAFF
TRBJ1-1,-,TRBD1,TRBV27,TGTGCCAGCAGCCCGACAGGGAGGGAGGATGAAGCTTTCTTT,CASSPTGREDEAFF
TRBJ2-7,-,-,TRBV6-1,TGTGCCAGCAGTCTTATCTCCTACGGGCAGTACTTC,CASSLISYGQYF